This TCR beta chain was captured in a study of T cells after posttransplantation cyclophosphamide. Germline lookup yields CDR1 LNHDA and CDR2 SQIVND (reference sequence). Trimming took 1 base from V and 1 from J, leaving 3 bases between them. This CDR3 is 13 amino acids long. Study-level findings and limits: Recipient CMV seropositivity and CMV reactivation strongly tracked TRB clonality. Later blood repertoires were often dominated by clones from the donor CD8+ memory compartment.

Repertoires were generated with immunoSEQ multiplex PCR, while TCRdb's copy carries only in-frame clones and drops some. The sample contains approximately 16,000 clones, about three quarters of which appear only once. Busulfan-fludarabine conditioning, marrow transplant, and cyclophosphamide on days +3 and +4 were administered. Turning to this clone: Its antigen is unidentified.

The genes are TRBV19 and TRBJ2-3; D is undetermined. The TCR comes from a female patient aged 40 to 50 who received an allogeneic stem cell transplant from a related donor, was CMV-positive, and had no GVHD. Some T cells could come from the graft donor. This specimen was CD8+ T cells sorted from PBMCs, taken 1,700 to 2,000 days after a stem cell transplant with posttransplant cyclophosphamide. The CDR3 bases are TGTGCCAGTAGTATAGGCGGCACAGATACGCAGTATTTT. Its protein product is CASSIGGTDTQYF. Filled out from reference TRBV19 and TRBJ2-3, the complete variable domain reads DGGITQSPKYLFRKEGQNVTLSCEQNLNHDAMYWYRQDPGQGLRLIYYSQIVNDFQKGDIAEGYSVSREKKESFPLTVTSAQKNPTAFYLCASSIGGTDTQYFGPGTRLTVL.